This T cell receptor (beta chain) was captured in a study of T cell responses to AZD1222 COVID-19 vaccine. Study-level points and caveats: At study baseline, merely roughly 6 AZD1222 recipients were seropositive.

Samples with a second dose at about 4 or about 12 weeks were pooled together. In the case of this clone: The antigen is unknown. Different DNA sequences within this sample yield the same CDR3.

TCRdb's table, derived via immunoSEQ multiplex PCR, lists solely in-frame clones and lacks some. Of roughly 99,000 clones listed, nearly 90% are singletons. This sample comprised peripheral blood, obtained 28 days after the second AZD1222 dose. The clonotype comes from an adult who received the AZD1222 COVID-19 vaccine.

CDR3 sequence reads: CASRGGRNTEAFF. CDR3 sequence (DNA): TGTGCCAGCAGGGGTGGGAGGAACACTGAAGCTTTCTTT. The chain employs TRBV2 and TRBJ1-1; D not resolved. Per germline, CDR1 SNHLY and CDR2 FYNNEI. The V gene lost 6 bases and the J gene lost 1 base, with 9 bases spanning the gap. The CDR3 runs to 13 residues.